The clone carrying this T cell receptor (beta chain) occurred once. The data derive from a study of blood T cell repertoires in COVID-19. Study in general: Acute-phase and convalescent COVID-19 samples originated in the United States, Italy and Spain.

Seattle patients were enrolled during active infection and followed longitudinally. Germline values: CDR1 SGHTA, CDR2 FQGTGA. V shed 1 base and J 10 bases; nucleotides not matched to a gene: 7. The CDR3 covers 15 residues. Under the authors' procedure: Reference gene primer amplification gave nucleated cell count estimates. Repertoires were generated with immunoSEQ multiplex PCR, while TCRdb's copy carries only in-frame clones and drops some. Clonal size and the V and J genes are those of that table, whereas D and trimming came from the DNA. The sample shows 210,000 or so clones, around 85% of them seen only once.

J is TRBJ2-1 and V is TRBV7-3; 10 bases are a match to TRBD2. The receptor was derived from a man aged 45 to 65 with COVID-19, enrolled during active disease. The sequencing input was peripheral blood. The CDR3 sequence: CASSLRLAGVDEQFF. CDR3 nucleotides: TGTGCCAGCAGCTTAAGGCTAGCGGGGGTAGACGAGCAGTTCTTC.